This TCR beta chain was recorded in a study of blood T cell repertoires in COVID-19. CDR3 length: 16 residues. The germline V gene has CDR1 ENHRY and CDR2 SYGVKD. V was clipped by 0 bases and J by 4 bases; unmatched bases: 2. Method: immunoSEQ multiplex PCR; TCRdb's copy keeps in-frame clones and lacks some. There are tens of thousands of clones in the sample; around 70% occur only once, and 4.5% to 5% lies in the top ten. Followed over time, Seattle patients had been enrolled while infection was active. This clone was picked up one time. The clonotype was recovered from a woman in her seventies with COVID-19, enrolled during active disease. The chain carries TRBV10-3 and TRBJ2-7; TRBD2 aligns across 14 bases. The sample comprised peripheral blood. The CDR3: CAISESRLAGGYEQYV. CDR3 DNA: TGTGCCATCAGTGAGTCTAGACTAGCGGGAGGGTACGAGCAGTACGTC.